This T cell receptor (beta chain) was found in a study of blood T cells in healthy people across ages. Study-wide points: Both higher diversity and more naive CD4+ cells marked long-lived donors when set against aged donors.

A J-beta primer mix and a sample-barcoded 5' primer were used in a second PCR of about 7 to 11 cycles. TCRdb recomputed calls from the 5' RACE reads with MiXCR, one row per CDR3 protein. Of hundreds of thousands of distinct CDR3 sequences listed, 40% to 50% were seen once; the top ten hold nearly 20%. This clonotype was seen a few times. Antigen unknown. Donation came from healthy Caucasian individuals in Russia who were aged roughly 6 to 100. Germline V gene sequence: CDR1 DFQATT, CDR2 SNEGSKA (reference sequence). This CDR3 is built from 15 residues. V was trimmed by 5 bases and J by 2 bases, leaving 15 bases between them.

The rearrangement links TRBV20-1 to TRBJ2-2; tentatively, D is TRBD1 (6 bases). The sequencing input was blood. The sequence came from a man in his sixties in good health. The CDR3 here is CSAQRGIGNTGELFF. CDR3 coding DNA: TGCAGTGCTCAGAGGGGGATTGGTAACACCGGGGAGCTGTTTTTT.